Listed below are T cell receptor beta chains from one sample, sequenced in a study of blood T cell repertoires in COVID-19. Profiled with immunoSEQ multiplex PCR; TCRdb holds only in-frame clones, not every one. The sample shows approximately 210,000 clones, around 76% of them seen only once. Sequencing was done on a sample of PBMCs or T cells enriched from blood (not recorded which). These receptors all stem from a woman aged 50 to 60 with acute COVID-19. Both conserved end residues are part of each CDR3. Each record gives: D gene, J gene, V gene, clone size, CDR3 protein, CDR3 DNA. A D gene is named only where the DNA matches it firmly. Size tells how often a clone was seen (once, few, many) or the class of an expanded clone, and some rows leave it out.

D gene: .; J gene: TRBJ1-1; V gene: TRBV28; clone size: once; CDR3 protein: CASSFYGTEAFF; CDR3 DNA: TGTGCCAGCAGTTTTTACGGCACTGAAGCTTTCTTT
D gene: TRBD2; J gene: TRBJ2-5; V gene: TRBV9; clone size: .; CDR3 protein: CASSVGSSGGFQETQYF; CDR3 DNA: TGTGCCAGCAGCGTAGGGTCTAGCGGGGGATTCCAAGAGACCCAGTACTTC
D gene: .; J gene: TRBJ1-2; V gene: TRBV5-1; clone size: few; CDR3 protein: CASSPDSPLNGYTF; CDR3 DNA: TGCGCCAGCAGCCCCGACAGTCCTTTAAATGGCTACACCTTC
D gene: TRBD1; J gene: TRBJ1-2; V gene: TRBV7-3; clone size: .; CDR3 protein: CASSTGTGGDGGYTF; CDR3 DNA: TGTGCCAGCAGTACGGGCACAGGGGGCGATGGTGGCTACACCTTC
D gene: TRBD2; J gene: TRBJ2-1; V gene: TRBV27; clone size: .; CDR3 protein: CASSSRRGGYNEQFF; CDR3 DNA: TGTGCCAGCAGTTCTCGGCGGGGGGGCTACAATGAGCAGTTCTTC
D gene: .; J gene: TRBJ1-4; V gene: TRBV4-1; clone size: .; CDR3 protein: CASSQGPGNEKLFF; CDR3 DNA: TGCGCCAGCAGCCAAGGGCCAGGGAATGAAAAACTGTTTTTT
D gene: .; J gene: TRBJ1-5; V gene: TRBV11-1; clone size: .; CDR3 protein: CASSPDSRNQPQHF; CDR3 DNA: TGTGCCAGCAGCCCGGACAGTCGCAATCAGCCCCAGCATTTT
D gene: .; J gene: TRBJ1-1; V gene: TRBV29-1; clone size: .; CDR3 protein: CSVEEGGQGTEAFF; CDR3 DNA: TGCAGCGTTGAAGAGGGGGGGCAGGGGACTGAAGCTTTCTTT
D gene: .; J gene: TRBJ2-2; V gene: TRBV11-2; clone size: .; CDR3 protein: CASSRVEGNTGELFF; CDR3 DNA: TGTGCCAGCAGTCGAGTCGAGGGGAACACCGGGGAGCTGTTTTTT
D gene: .; J gene: TRBJ2-4; V gene: TRBV6-5; clone size: .; CDR3 protein: CASRGGLVAKNIQYF; CDR3 DNA: TGTGCCAGCAGGGGGGGTTTGGTTGCCAAAAACATTCAGTACTTC
D gene: .; J gene: TRBJ2-1; V gene: TRBV7-9; clone size: .; CDR3 protein: CASSLGGRGQFF; CDR3 DNA: TGTGCCAGCAGCTTGGGTGGGCGGGGGCAGTTCTTC